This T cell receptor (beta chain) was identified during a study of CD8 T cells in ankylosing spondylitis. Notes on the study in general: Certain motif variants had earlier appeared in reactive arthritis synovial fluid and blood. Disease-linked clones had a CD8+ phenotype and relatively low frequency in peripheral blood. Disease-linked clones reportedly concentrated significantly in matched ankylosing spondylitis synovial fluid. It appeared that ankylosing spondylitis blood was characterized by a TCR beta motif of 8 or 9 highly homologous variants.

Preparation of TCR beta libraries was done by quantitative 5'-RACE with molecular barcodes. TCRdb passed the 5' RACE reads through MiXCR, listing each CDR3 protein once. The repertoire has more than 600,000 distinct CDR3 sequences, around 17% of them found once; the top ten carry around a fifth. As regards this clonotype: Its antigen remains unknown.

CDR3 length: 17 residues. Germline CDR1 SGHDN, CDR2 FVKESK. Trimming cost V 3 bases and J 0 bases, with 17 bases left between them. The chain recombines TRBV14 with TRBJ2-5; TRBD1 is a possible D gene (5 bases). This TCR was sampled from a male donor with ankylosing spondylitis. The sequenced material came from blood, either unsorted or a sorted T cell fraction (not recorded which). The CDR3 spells CASSHWERGRDQETQYF. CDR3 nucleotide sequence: TGTGCCAGCAGCCACTGGGAACGAGGCAGGGACCAAGAGACCCAGTACTTC.